The 5 T cell receptor beta chains below were found in one sample sequenced in a study of T cell responses to AZD1222 COVID-19 vaccine (dated by TCRdb to the early 2020s). What the time point label conveys for this sample: about 28 days (+/-7) after the second vaccine dose. Library prep was done by the immunoSEQ multiplex PCR assay. TCRdb obtained this table from immuneACCESS and retained in-frame rearrangements with V and J assigned. These tables miss some clones; where compared with another copy, unresolved V genes account for less than half of the shortfall, and the remainder is unexplained. This sample lists about 140,000 clones; approximately 90% were detected once. Together, the top ten hold roughly 1.7% of the sample. Specimen: peripheral blood, collected 28 days after the second AZD1222 dose. The receptor set was obtained from an adult who received the AZD1222 COVID-19 vaccine.

This clone was observed a few times. The chain links TRBV16 to TRBJ1-3; D ambiguous. The CDR3 is 13 residues long. Germline V gene data show CDR1 as KGHSY and CDR2 as FQNENV. The germline V and J ends were trimmed by 0 bases and 4 bases, with 4 bases remaining between them. The CDR3 spells CASSQSTGNTIYF. The CDR3, as DNA: TGTGCCAGCAGCCAATCCACAGGAAACACCATATATTTT.

The chain joins TRBV2 to TRBJ2-7; 11 bases are a match to TRBD2. CDR3 size: 14 residues. The trim removed 4 bases at V and 7 bases at J, leaving 6 bases unmatched. CDR1 is SNHLY, CDR2 FYNNEI, per germline. Here the CDR3 DNA reads TGTGCCAGCAGTGGGGTTAGCGGGAGGGATGAGCAGTACTTC. Translating gives CASSGVSGRDEQYF.

The rearrangement uses TRBV11-2 and TRBJ2-7, with 7 bases that match TRBD1. This CDR3 spans 14 amino acids. V shed 5 bases and J 7 bases; nucleotides not matched to a gene: 11. CDR1 is SGHAT, CDR2 FQNNGV, per germline. As DNA, the CDR3 is TGTGCCAGCAGCCCCTTGACAGGGTATCGGGAGCAGTACTTC. Translation: CASSPLTGYREQYF. Drawing the rest from reference TRBV11-2 and TRBJ2-7, the complete variable domain is EAGVAQSPRYKIIEKRQSVAFWCNPISGHATLYWYQQILGQGPKLLIQFQNNGVVDDSQLPKDRFSAERLKGVDSTLKIQPAKLEDSAVYLCASSPLTGYREQYFGPGTRLTVT.

This clone is a singleton in its sample. The chain carries TRBV19 and TRBJ2-7; TRBD1 aligns across 10 bases. There are 15 residues in the CDR3. The germline V gene encodes CDR1 LNHDA and CDR2 SQIVND (reference sequence). Trimming took 5 bases from V and 3 from J; bases not matched to a gene: 7. CDR3: CASSSSGTGDYEQYF. The DNA for the CDR3 is TGTGCCAGTAGTTCTTCCGGGACAGGGGACTACGAGCAGTACTTC.

The gene calls are TRBV27 and TRBJ2-5; 12 positions agree with TRBD1. Looked up from germline, CDR1 is MNHEY and CDR2 is SMNVEV (reference sequence). The junction had 10 bases not matched to a gene; V was cut back by 5 bases and J by 3 bases. The CDR3 loop spans 17 amino acids. The CDR3 DNA is TGTGCCAGCAGTGACCTCCCGGGACAGGGGGCGAAAGAGACCCAGTACTTC. This translates into CASSDLPGQGAKETQYF.